The 13 T cell receptor beta chains reported below all come from one sample, sequenced in a study of molecular identifiers for immune sequencing clone quantification. TCRdb re-called the PCR reads with MiXCR, one entry per CDR3 protein. Here the sample spans over 300,000 distinct CDR3 sequences, over 20% being singletons. The specimen sequenced was naive CD8+ T cells from blood, with Jurkat cell RNA spiked in. Noted subset: FACS-sorted CD8+CD4-CCR7+CD45RA+ naive T cells. These receptors all come from a human donor in good health. Some libraries in this study had Jurkat cell RNA spiked in.

Notes on this clonotype: Being one base from a much bigger clone, this may be a read error. The chain employs TRBV28 and TRBJ2-5; D is undetermined. This CDR3 has 15 residues. The ends were cut back, 2 bases at V and 1 base at J, with 11 bases in the middle. Germline V lookup: CDR1 MDHEN, CDR2 SYDVKM. Written as DNA, the CDR3 is TGTGCCAGCAGTTTACGCCAGTGGGCCCAAGAGACCCAGTACTTC. This sequence encodes CASSLRQWAQETQYF.

A remark on this clonotype: One junction end disagrees with the germline gene, perhaps due to a read error. The chain uses TRBV27 and TRBJ2-3; the D gene is possibly TRBD1 (5 bases). CDR3 length equals 12 residues. CDR1 and CDR2 (germline): MNHEY, SMNVEV (reference sequence). In nucleotides, the CDR3 is TGTGCCAGCAGTTTAGGCACAGGTACGCAGTATTTT. The encoded protein is CASSLGTGTQYF.

The sample holds many counts of this clonotype. The V call is TRBV7-9, the J call TRBJ2-3; D perhaps matches TRBD2 (6 bases). The CDR3 has 15 amino acids. In germline, CDR1 is SEHNR, CDR2 FQNEAQ (reference sequence). Trimming removed 5 bases from V and 2 bases from J, with 14 bases in between. CDR3 bases: TGTGCCAGCAGCATCTCCGGGACTCACACAGATACGCAGTATTTT. This translates into CASSISGTHTDTQYF. The full variable domain, its missing parts supplied by reference TRBV7-9 and TRBJ2-3, is DTGVSQNPRHKITKRGQNVTFRCDPISEHNRLYWYRQTLGQGPEFLTYFQNEAQLEKSRLLSDRFSAERPKGSFSTLEIQRTEQGDSAMYLCASSISGTHTDTQYFGPGTRLTVL.

As regards this clonotype: It may be a read error: a sequence one base away is much more abundant. The V call is TRBV20-1, the J call TRBJ2-3; D remains unclear. The germline CDR1 and CDR2 sequences are DFQATT and SNEGSKA (reference sequence). This CDR3 contains 15 residues. CDR3 DNA: TGCAGTGCTGGAGAGTTGTGGGTTAGCACAGATACGCAGTATTTT. Protein sequence: CSAGELWVSTDTQYF.

This clonotype has a count of ten or more. The chain recombines TRBV14 with TRBJ2-7; possibly TRBD1 for D (6 bases). There are 13 residues in the CDR3. The germline CDR1 and CDR2 sequences are SGHDN and FVKESK. V dropped 5 bases and J dropped 2 bases, with 10 bases sitting between them. This CDR3 reads CASSEGHTYEQYF. CDR3 coding DNA: TGTGCCAGCAGCGAGGGACATACCTACGAGCAGTACTTC. Full variable domain (missing parts from reference TRBV14 and TRBJ2-7): EAGVTQFPSHSVIEKGQTVTLRCDPISGHDNLYWYRRVMGKEIKFLLHFVKESKQDESGMPNNRFLAERTGGTYSTLKVQPAELEDSGVYFCASSEGHTYEQYFGPGTRLTVT.

The chain couples TRBV7-8 to TRBJ2-1; tentative D call: TRBD2 (6 bases). Trimming left V 1 base short and J 0 bases short, with 13 bases between. The CDR3 consists of 17 residues. Looked up from germline, CDR1 is SGHVS and CDR2 is FQNEAQ. The CDR3 region has the DNA TGTGCCAGCAGCTTAGAGTGGGGACTGAGCTCCTACAATGAGCAGTTCTTC. Its translation: CASSLEWGLSSYNEQFF.

The rearrangement joins TRBV3-1 to TRBJ2-5; TRBD1 might be the D (7 bases). V gave up 3 bases and J gave up 9 bases, with 26 bases separating them. The germline gives CDR1 LGHDT, CDR2 YNNKEL (reference sequence). This CDR3 has 17 amino acids. CDR3 bases: TGTGCCAGCAGCCACGGGAGAGTTAGACAGGGCGGGGAGGCCCAGTACTTC. Amino acid sequence: CASSHGRVRQGGEAQYF.

In its sample, this clonotype was seen a few times. The chain recombines TRBV7-9 with TRBJ2-1, with 7 nucleotides matching TRBD1. The CDR3 spans 15 residues. Trimming took 5 bases from V and 8 from J; bases not matched to a gene: 12. Germline V gene data show CDR1 as SEHNR and CDR2 as FQNEAQ (reference sequence). As DNA, the CDR3 is TGTGCCAGCAGCCCTGGAAACAGGGGCGGTGATGAGCAGTTCTTC. Translated, it gives CASSPGNRGGDEQFF.

In its sample, this clonotype was seen a few times. The rearrangement uses TRBV27 and TRBJ2-7; D unclear. V was shortened by 7 bases and J by 3 bases, with 16 bases between the two germline ends. Germline lookup yields CDR1 MNHEY and CDR2 SMNVEV (reference sequence). The length of the CDR3 is 14 residues. The CDR3 DNA reads TGTGCCAGCAAGCTTGGCGGCGGCTACTACGAGCAGTACTTC. Translating gives CASKLGGGYYEQYF.

This clonotype showed up just a few times. J is TRBJ1-2 and V is TRBV29-1; D uncertain. CDR1 is SQVTM and CDR2 is ANQGSEA in the germline V gene. The CDR3 consists of 16 residues. Trimming took off 0 bases at V and 0 bases at J, with 14 bases between the two ends. This chain's CDR3 is CSVEDQLGETNYGYTF. The CDR3 nucleotides are TGCAGCGTTGAAGATCAACTCGGGGAGACTAACTATGGCTACACCTTC.

There are many counts of this clonotype. V gene TRBV11-2 combines with J gene TRBJ2-5; TRBD1 aligns across 7 bases. Germline V gene data show CDR1 as SGHAT and CDR2 as FQNNGV. There are 14 residues in the CDR3. V lost 6 bases, J lost 1 base, and 5 bases stayed unmatched. This CDR3 is CASSSWDSQETQYF. CDR3 nucleotide sequence: TGTGCCAGCAGTTCATGGGACAGCCAAGAGACCCAGTACTTC.

A remark on this clonotype: This clone may be a read error of a much larger clone one base away. The V and J genes are TRBV6-6 and TRBJ2-7; D possibly corresponds to TRBD1 (5 bases). The germline CDR1 and CDR2 sequences are MNHNY and SVGAGI (reference sequence). The CDR3 runs to 13 residues. The germline V and J ends were trimmed by 2 bases and 6 bases, with 11 bases remaining between them. The CDR3 nucleotides are TGTGCCAGCAGTTACAGGCAGGGCACCGAGCAGTACTTC. This sequence encodes CASSYRQGTEQYF.

The chain employs TRBV4-1 and TRBJ2-7; D perhaps matches TRBD1 (6 bases). Per germline, CDR1 MGHRA and CDR2 YSYEKL. The CDR3 extends over 17 amino acids. Trimming left V 3 bases short and J 1 base short, with 19 bases between. CDR3 amino acids: CASSQETGHGGSYEQYF. Here the CDR3 DNA reads TGCGCCAGCAGCCAGGAGACAGGACATGGGGGATCCTACGAGCAGTACTTC.